This T cell receptor beta chain was obtained from a study of blood T cells in healthy people across ages. Findings and limits, study-wide: The fall in TCR beta diversity per million T cells was roughly linear with age.

The CDR3 is 15 residues long. Germline-derived CDR1 and CDR2 are ENHRY and SYGVKD. V lost 7 bases and J 2 bases, leaving 16 bases between the germline ends. Primed by a sample-barcoded 5' primer and a J-beta primer mix, a second PCR proceeded for about 6 to 11 cycles. TCRdb processed the 5' RACE reads anew with MiXCR; each CDR3 protein has one entry. The table has about 680,000 distinct CDR3 sequences, approximately 49% seen once. As regards this clonotype: Its antigen is unidentified.

Healthy individuals of Caucasian origin from Russia, aged roughly 6 to 100, served as donors. The TCR originated in a woman aged 60 to 75 in good health. The rearrangement links TRBV10-3 to TRBJ2-3, with TRBD2 as a possible D gene (5 bases). Sequencing input: blood. The CDR3, as DNA: TGTGCCATCACCCGGACTCGGGGTCTCACAGATACGCAGTATTTT. Protein sequence: CAITRTRGLTDTQYF.